This passage covers 28 T cell receptor beta chains from one sample sequenced in a study of OX40 agonist ivuxolimab in advanced cancers. TCRdb's copy holds only in-frame clones and misses some; the assay was immunoSEQ multiplex PCR. The data show under 65,000 clones, roughly 87% seen once. Source: CD4+ or CD8+ T cells sorted from blood, taken in a trial of the OX40 agonist ivuxolimab. The receptor source for this set is an adult with an advanced solid tumor such as melanoma, head and neck, liver or kidney cancer.

The chain joins TRBV9 to TRBJ2-5; no reliable D call. This CDR3 contains 13 residues. V lost 2 bases to trimming and J lost 5 bases, with 10 bases between them. Per germline, CDR1 SGDLS and CDR2 YYNGEE. DNA of the CDR3: TGTGCCAGCAGCGTGAGGCTAGGGGAGACCCAGTACTTC. Amino acids: CASSVRLGETQYF.

The V and J genes are TRBV7-5 and TRBJ2-6; TRBD1 is taken as the D call from the table, unchecked against the DNA. TRBV7-5 is shown as a pseudogene. The CDR3 is made up of 16 amino acids. The CDR3 nucleotides are TGTGCCAGAAGCCAAACAGGGCACTCTGGGGCCAACGTCCTGACTTTC. Its translation: CARSQTGHSGANVLTF.

The gene calls are TRBV7-3 and TRBJ2-3, with 10 bases aligning to TRBD2. The CDR3 extends over 15 amino acids. Germline values: CDR1 SGHTA, CDR2 FQGTGA. With V trimmed by 5 bases and J by 1 base, 3 bases remained unmatched. The CDR3 region is CASSLTSGGTDTQYF. The CDR3 DNA reads TGTGCCAGCAGCCTTACTAGCGGGGGCACAGATACGCAGTATTTT.

V usage is TRBV6-1 and J usage is TRBJ2-4; 9 bases map to TRBD1. V was pared by 3 bases and J by 1 base, with 7 bases of the junction left unmatched. Germline CDR1 is MNHNS and CDR2 is SASEGT. The CDR3 is 17 residues long. The CDR3 sequence is CASSDRYRGLAKNIQYF. The CDR3 region has the DNA TGTGCCAGCAGTGATAGGTACAGGGGGCTTGCCAAAAACATTCAGTACTTC.

J is TRBJ2-5 and V is TRBV28, with 7 bases matching TRBD2. J was trimmed by 6 bases and V by 5 bases; bases with no gene match: 12. Per germline, CDR1 MDHEN and CDR2 SYDVKM. This CDR3 region has 15 residues. The CDR3 is CASSESGIRIKTQYF. CDR3 bases: TGTGCCAGCAGTGAAAGCGGGATCCGGATAAAGACCCAGTACTTC.

V is TRBV7-9 and J is TRBJ2-2; D remains ambiguous. Germline lookup yields CDR1 SEHNR and CDR2 FQNEAQ (reference sequence). The V gene lost 4 bases and the J gene lost 3 bases, with 0 bases spanning the gap. The CDR3 is 11 residues long. CDR3 in amino acids: CASSYTGELFF. The DNA of the CDR3 is TGTGCCAGCAGCTACACCGGGGAGCTGTTTTTT.

The chain couples TRBV4-1 to TRBJ2-1; D gene ambiguous. The V end lost 5 bases, the J end lost 0 bases, and 11 bases lay between the germline ends. The CDR3 has 15 residues. The germline gives CDR1 MGHRA, CDR2 YSYEKL. DNA for the CDR3: TGCGCCAGCAGCTCCACGGAGAGCTCCTACAATGAGCAGTTCTTC. Its translation: CASSSTESSYNEQFF.

This chain links TRBV19 with TRBJ2-7; D unclear. Trimming removed 7 bases from V and 1 base from J, with 11 bases in between. CDR1 is LNHDA and CDR2 is SQIVND in the germline V gene (reference sequence). This CDR3 has 13 amino acids. Written as DNA, the CDR3 is TGTGCCAGTAACTCAGCCAGTTCCTACGAGCAGTACTTC. It is translated as CASNSASSYEQYF. Full variable domain (missing parts from reference TRBV19 and TRBJ2-7): DGGITQSPKYLFRKEGQNVTLSCEQNLNHDAMYWYRQDPGQGLRLIYYSQIVNDFQKGDIAEGYSVSREKKESFPLTVTSAQKNPTAFYLCASNSASSYEQYFGPGTRLTVT.

The chain is built from TRBV6-6 and TRBJ2-1; 9 bases align to TRBD2. The CDR3 covers 15 residues. V dropped 2 bases and J dropped 8; count of bases not matched to a gene: 7. The germline CDR1 and CDR2 sequences are MNHNY and SVGAGI (reference sequence). The CDR3: CASSYGAGGIHEQFF. For the CDR3, the DNA is TGTGCCAGCAGTTACGGGGCGGGAGGGATCCATGAGCAGTTCTTC.

J is TRBJ1-2 and V is TRBV7-9, with D perhaps matching TRBD1 (5 bases). The germline V gene has CDR1 SEHNR and CDR2 FQNEAQ (reference sequence). V was cut by 5 bases and J by 3 bases, with 10 bases left in between. The CDR3 is made up of 13 amino acids. The DNA of the CDR3 is TGTGCCAGCAGCGGGGACGGCTACTATGGCTACACCTTC. This encodes CASSGDGYYGYTF.

The V gene is TRBV7-8, the J gene TRBJ1-2; D gene ambiguous. V lost 8 bases, J lost 4 bases, and 11 bases lay in between. This CDR3 spans 12 amino acids. Germline assignment: CDR1 SGHVS and CDR2 FQNEAQ. CDR3 in amino acids: CASGSVGYGYTF. Written as DNA, the CDR3 is TGTGCCAGCGGATCGGTCGGCTATGGCTACACCTTC.

The V gene is TRBV19, the J gene TRBJ2-7, with 9 bases lining up with TRBD1. With V trimmed by 7 bases and J by 0 bases, 7 bases remained unmatched. Germline values: CDR1 LNHDA, CDR2 SQIVND (reference sequence). The CDR3 runs to 15 residues. The CDR3 protein is CASTAGTGPSYEQYF. The CDR3 DNA reads as TGTGCCAGTACCGCCGGGACAGGGCCCTCCTACGAGCAGTACTTC.

The rearrangement uses TRBV10-2 and TRBJ2-3, with 9 bases matching TRBD1. CDR1 and CDR2 from the germline V gene are WSHSY and SAAADI. This CDR3 has 13 residues. Trimming cost V 9 bases and J 6 bases; bases outside gene matches: 7. The CDR3 sequence is CASTGGVHDTQYF. CDR3 sequence (DNA): TGCGCCAGTACAGGGGGCGTGCATGATACGCAGTATTTT.

The chain combines TRBV27 with TRBJ2-3, with TRBD2 identical over 13 bases. After removal of 3 bases from V and 7 bases from J, the junction contained 1 base not matched to a gene. Germline V gene data show CDR1 as MNHEY and CDR2 as SMNVEV (reference sequence). The CDR3 contains 14 residues. As DNA, the CDR3 is TGTGCCAGCAGTTTGGGGACTAGCGGGAATACGCAGTATTTT. Its translation: CASSLGTSGNTQYF.

The CDR3 coding sequence is TGTGCCAGCAGTGCCCGGGACGGAAGCTCCTACGAGCAGTACGTC. Translation gives CASSARDGSSYEQYV. The V call is TRBV27, the J call TRBJ2-7; either TRBD1 or TRBD2 may supply D (5 bases each). V lost 5 bases and J 0 bases, leaving 14 bases between the germline ends. The CDR3 consists of 15 residues. CDR1 and CDR2 (germline): MNHEY, SMNVEV (reference sequence).

The V call is TRBV28, the J call TRBJ2-5; the D is unclear. V was trimmed by 6 bases and J by 9 bases, leaving 11 bases between them. Germline lookup yields CDR1 MDHEN and CDR2 SYDVKM. This CDR3 comprises 11 residues. In DNA form, the CDR3 reads TGTGCCAGCAGCCCCGGCCGTTCCCAGTACTTC. This sequence encodes CASSPGRSQYF.

The V call is TRBV7-9, the J call TRBJ2-2; weak D call: TRBD2 (7 bases). The CDR3 totals 14 residues. Germline V CDR1 and CDR2: SEHNR, FQNEAQ (reference sequence). With 7 bases removed from V and 13 bases from J, the gap between germline ends came to 22 bases. CDR3: CASTWEGDQRALFF. The CDR3 nucleotides read TGTGCCAGCACCTGGGAGGGGGACCAGCGGGCGCTGTTTTTT.

This rearrangement joins TRBV7-9 to TRBJ1-1; unclear D gene. Germline loops: CDR1 SEHNR, CDR2 FQNEAQ (reference sequence). Trimming stripped 4 bases from V and 8 bases from J, with 14 bases between. The CDR3 contains 13 residues. In DNA, the CDR3 is TGTGCCAGCAGCTCCCACACACCGCTGGAAGCTTTCTTT. Its protein is CASSSHTPLEAFF.

The chain has TRBV25-1 and TRBJ2-7, with 15 bases that match TRBD2. Trimming removed 4 bases from V and 3 bases from J; junction bases left unmatched: 7. The CDR3 covers 17 residues. Germline V CDR1 and CDR2: MGHDK, SYGVNS. CDR3 DNA sequence: TGTGCCAGCAGTGGAAGGACTAGCGGGAGGGCCTACTACGAGCAGTACTTC. Encoded protein: CASSGRTSGRAYYEQYF.

The chain links TRBV21-1 to TRBJ1-5; the table's D gene call, TRBD1, was not cross checked with the DNA. TRBV21-1 is tagged as a pseudogene. The CDR3 runs to 14 residues. The CDR3 region has the DNA TGTGCCGGCAACAGGGGGCCCGAAGGGCAGCCCCAGCATTTT. Protein: CAGNRGPEGQPQHF.

DNA for the CDR3: TGTGCCAGCAGCTTAGAGCAGGCCCCAATCTATGGCTACACCTTC. Amino acids: CASSLEQAPIYGYTF. The chain couples TRBV7-8 to TRBJ1-2; D unclear. Germline assignment: CDR1 SGHVS and CDR2 FQNEAQ. The CDR3 is 15 residues long. The ends were cut back, 1 base at V and 4 bases at J, with 13 bases in the middle.

The chain has TRBV5-5 and TRBJ2-2; D ambiguous. This CDR3 has 12 amino acids. V lost 2 bases, J lost 4 bases, and 3 bases lay in between. Germline lookup yields CDR1 SGHKS and CDR2 YYEKEE (reference sequence). This CDR3 is CASSFGTGELFF. For the CDR3, the DNA is TGTGCCAGCAGCTTCGGCACCGGGGAGCTGTTTTTT.

In nucleotides, the CDR3 is TGCGCCAGCAGCCAAGATCGAGGCTTCGGGGGCTACACCTTC. Encoded protein: CASSQDRGFGGYTF. The chain carries TRBV4-3 and TRBJ1-2, with D unclear. V was shortened by 0 bases and J by 8 bases, with 13 bases between the two germline ends. There are 14 residues in the CDR3. Germline loops: CDR1 LGHNA, CDR2 YSLEER.

The chain carries TRBV27 and TRBJ1-2; D ambiguous. Germline V gene data show CDR1 as MNHEY and CDR2 as SMNVEV (reference sequence). Trimming left V 2 bases short and J 2 bases short, with 6 bases between. There are 13 residues in the CDR3. Written as DNA, the CDR3 is TGTGCCAGCAGTTTAGGGCACAACTATGGCTACACCTTC. Translation gives CASSLGHNYGYTF.

The gene calls are TRBV6-5 and TRBJ2-7, with D tentatively TRBD1 (6 bases). V was trimmed by 6 bases and J by 10 bases, leaving 13 bases between them. This CDR3 comprises 11 residues. Germline assignment: CDR1 MNHEY and CDR2 SVGAGI. The CDR3 coding sequence is TGTGCCAGCAGCCACAGGGACCCCCAGTACGTC. Protein sequence: CASSHRDPQYV.

This clone was recorded once. The V gene is TRBV5-6, the J gene TRBJ1-3; D gene ambiguous. This CDR3 spans 15 amino acids. V was trimmed by 4 bases and J by 0 bases, leaving 11 bases between them. Germline loops: CDR1 SGHDT, CDR2 YYEEEE. The DNA for the CDR3 is TGTGCCAGCAGCGGGGTGGTCAACTCTGGAAACACCATATATTTT. The encoded protein is CASSGVVNSGNTIYF.

The V gene is TRBV5-5, the J gene TRBJ2-7, with D perhaps matching TRBD1 or TRBD2 (5 bases each). Germline V gives CDR1 SGHKS, CDR2 YYEKEE (reference sequence). This CDR3 is built from 11 residues. Trimming shortened V by 7 bases and J by 0 bases, and 5 bases separated the two germline ends. CDR3 sequence reads: CASGGSYEQYV. The DNA for the CDR3 is TGTGCCAGCGGGGGCTCCTACGAGCAGTACGTC.

The gene calls are TRBV7-2 and TRBJ1-3; 11 bases map to TRBD1. The CDR3 extends over 16 amino acids. V trimming: 4 bases; J trimming: 3 bases; junction bases outside the gene matches: 5. Germline V CDR1 and CDR2: SGHTA, FQGNSA. The CDR3 DNA sequence: TGTGCCAGCAGCTCGATGGACAGGGGGCTTGGAAACACCATATATTTT. Translating gives CASSSMDRGLGNTIYF.